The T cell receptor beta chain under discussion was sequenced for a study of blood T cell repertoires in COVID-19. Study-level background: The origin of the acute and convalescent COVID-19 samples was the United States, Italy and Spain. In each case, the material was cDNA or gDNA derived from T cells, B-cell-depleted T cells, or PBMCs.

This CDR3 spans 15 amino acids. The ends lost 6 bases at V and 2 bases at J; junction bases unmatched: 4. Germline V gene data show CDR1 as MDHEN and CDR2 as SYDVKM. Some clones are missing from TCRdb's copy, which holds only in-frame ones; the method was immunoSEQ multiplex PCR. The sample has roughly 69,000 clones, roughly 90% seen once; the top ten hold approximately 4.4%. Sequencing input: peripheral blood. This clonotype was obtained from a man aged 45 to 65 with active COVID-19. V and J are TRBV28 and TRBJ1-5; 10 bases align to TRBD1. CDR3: CASRWDRGGNQPQHF. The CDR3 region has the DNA TGTGCCAGCAGATGGGACAGGGGAGGCAATCAGCCCCAGCATTTT. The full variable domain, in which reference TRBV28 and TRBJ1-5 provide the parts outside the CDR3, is DVKVTQSSRYLVKRTGEKVFLECVQDMDHENMFWYRQDPGLGLRLIYFSYDVKMKEKGDIPEGYSVSREKKERFSLILESASTNQTSMYLCASRWDRGGNQPQHFGDGTRLSIL.